This T cell receptor beta chain was sequenced in a study of blood T cell repertoires in COVID-19. Germline V gene lookup returns CDR1 MNHNY and CDR2 SVGAGI (reference sequence). V was cut by 7 bases and J by 6 bases, with 15 bases left in between. This CDR3 comprises 13 residues. Measured with immunoSEQ multiplex PCR; TCRdb has only the in-frame clones, and not every one. Of 200,000 to 250,000 clones in the sample, around four fifths are singletons; the top ten hold roughly 6.4%. The V call is TRBV6-6, the J call TRBJ1-1; D unclear. Input material: peripheral blood. This receptor was identified in a woman in her fifties or sixties with active or convalescent COVID-19. The CDR3 reads CASTAGLSAEAFF. The CDR3 DNA sequence: TGTGCCAGCACCGCCGGACTATCAGCTGAAGCTTTCTTT.